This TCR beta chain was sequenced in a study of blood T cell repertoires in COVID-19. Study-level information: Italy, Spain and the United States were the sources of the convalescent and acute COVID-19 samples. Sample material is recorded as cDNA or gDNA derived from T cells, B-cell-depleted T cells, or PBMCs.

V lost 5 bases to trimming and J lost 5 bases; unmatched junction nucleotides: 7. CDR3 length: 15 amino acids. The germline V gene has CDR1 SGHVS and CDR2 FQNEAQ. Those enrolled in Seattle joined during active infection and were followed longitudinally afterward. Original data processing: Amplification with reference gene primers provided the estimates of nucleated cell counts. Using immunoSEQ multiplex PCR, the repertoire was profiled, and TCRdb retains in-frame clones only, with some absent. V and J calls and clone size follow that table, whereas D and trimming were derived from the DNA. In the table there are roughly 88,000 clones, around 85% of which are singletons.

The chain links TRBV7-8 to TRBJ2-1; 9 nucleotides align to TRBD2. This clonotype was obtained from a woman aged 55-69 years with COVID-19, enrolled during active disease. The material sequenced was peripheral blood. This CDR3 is CASSGQRGVHNEQFF. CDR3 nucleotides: TGTGCCAGCAGCGGACAGCGGGGGGTACACAATGAGCAGTTCTTC.